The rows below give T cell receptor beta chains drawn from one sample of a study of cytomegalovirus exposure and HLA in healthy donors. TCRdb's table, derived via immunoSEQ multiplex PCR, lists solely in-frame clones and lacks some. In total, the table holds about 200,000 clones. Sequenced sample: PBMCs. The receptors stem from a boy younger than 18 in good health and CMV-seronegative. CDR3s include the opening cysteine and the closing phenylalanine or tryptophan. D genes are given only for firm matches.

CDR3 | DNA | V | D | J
CASSAQWRPEINEQFF | TGTGCCAGCAGCGCACAATGGAGACCAGAAATCAATGAGCAGTTCTTC | TRBV9 | . | TRBJ2-1
CATSFRGGSPLHF | TGTGCCACTTCCTTTAGGGGTGGCTCACCCCTCCACTTT | TRBV19 | . | TRBJ1-6
CAWTGQFPGELFF | TGTGCCTGGACCGGACAGTTCCCCGGGGAGCTGTTTTTT | TRBV30 | . | TRBJ2-2
CASSTFTGGTYEQYF | TGTGCCAGTAGTACCTTCACAGGTGGAACCTACGAGCAGTACTTC | TRBV19 | . | TRBJ2-7
CASSLDGYTEAFF | TGTGCCAGCAGTCTAGACGGATACACTGAAGCTTTCTTT | TRBV2 | . | TRBJ1-1
CASSLVREDNSPLHF | TGTGCCAGCAGCTTAGTAAGAGAAGATAATTCACCCCTCCACTTT | TRBV7-6 | . | TRBJ1-6
CASSLDLSGGKGGYNEQFF | TGTGCCAGCAGCTTGGACCTTAGCGGGGGTAAAGGGGGCTACAATGAGCAGTTCTTC | TRBV5-6 | TRBD2 | TRBJ2-1
CASSFDSSSGANVLTF | TGTGCCAGCAGCTTTGACAGTAGCTCTGGGGCCAACGTCCTGACTTTC | TRBV7-6 | . | TRBJ2-6
CASSLALASGGAKNIQYF | TGTGCCAGCAGCTTAGCGCTGGCGAGCGGGGGAGCCAAAAACATTCAGTACTTC | TRBV7-6 | TRBD2 | TRBJ2-4
CAITWDSNQPQHF | TGTGCCATCACGTGGGACAGTAATCAGCCCCAGCATTTT | TRBV10-3 | TRBD1 | TRBJ1-5
CASSLAGGIHEQFF | TGTGCCAGCAGCTTGGCGGGGGGGATCCATGAGCAGTTCTTC | TRBV7-3 | TRBD2 | TRBJ2-1
CAWAGGQEQYNEQFF | TGTGCCTGGGCAGGAGGACAGGAACAATACAATGAGCAGTTCTTC | TRBV30 | TRBD1 | TRBJ2-1
CASSPREPIPQGYTF | TGTGCCAGTAGTCCCCGGGAGCCGATCCCCCAGGGCTACACCTTC | TRBV19 | . | TRBJ1-2
CASSSTGTPNTGELFF | TGTGCCAGCAGCTCGACCGGGACACCTAACACCGGGGAGCTGTTTTTT | TRBV7-3 | . | TRBJ2-2
CARMEVPHTEAFF | TGTGCCCGCATGGAGGTCCCCCACACTGAAGCTTTCTTT | TRBV6-6 | . | TRBJ1-1
CAWSGEVHSNQPQHF | TGTGCCTGGAGTGGAGAGGTCCATAGCAATCAGCCCCAGCATTTT | TRBV30 | . | TRBJ1-5
CASSLAAGGPSDTQYF | TGCGCCAGCAGCTTGGCCGCCGGGGGGCCTTCAGATACGCAGTATTTT | TRBV5-1 | . | TRBJ2-3
CASSFSGQGAPNTEAFF | TGTGCCAGCAGCTTCTCCGGACAGGGGGCTCCGAACACTGAAGCTTTCTTT | TRBV7-9 | TRBD1 | TRBJ1-1
CASSSPWGGADTQYF | TGTGCCAGCAGCTCCCCGTGGGGGGGTGCGGATACGCAGTATTTT | TRBV5-4 | TRBD2 | TRBJ2-3
CASSDGQGAGELFF | TGTGCCAGCAGTGACGGACAGGGGGCCGGGGAGCTGTTTTTT | TRBV6-4 | TRBD1 | TRBJ2-2
CAWSPGWNTEAFF | TGTGCCTGGAGTCCGGGATGGAACACTGAAGCTTTCTTT | TRBV30 | . | TRBJ1-1
CASSDRGGYTF | TGTGCCAGCAGTGACAGAGGAGGCTACACCTTC | TRBV28 | . | TRBJ1-2
CASSLAPGLDTEAFF | TGTGCCAGCAGCTTGGCGCCAGGCTTGGACACTGAAGCTTTCTTT | TRBV5-5 | . | TRBJ1-1
CASSVVEAGTQYF | TGTGCCAGCAGCGTAGTTGAGGCGGGTACGCAGTATTTT | TRBV9 | . | TRBJ2-3
CASSSRRLEKLFF | TGTGCCAGCAGTTCTCGCCGGTTAGAAAAACTGTTTTTT | TRBV6-5 | . | TRBJ1-4
CSVANPGRGDYGYTF | TGCAGCGTCGCGAACCCGGGACGGGGGGATTATGGCTACACCTTC | TRBV29-1 | . | TRBJ1-2
CASSFLAGGPGTGELFF | TGTGCCAGCAGCTTCCTAGCGGGGGGGCCCGGCACCGGGGAGCTGTTTTTT | TRBV5-5 | TRBD2 | TRBJ2-2
CASSVATGTHPEAFF | TGTGCCAGCAGCGTAGCTACAGGGACCCACCCTGAAGCTTTCTTT | TRBV9 | . | TRBJ1-1
CASSELAGGVNTGELFF | TGTGCCAGCAGCGAACTAGCGGGGGGGGTCAACACCGGGGAGCTGTTTTTT | TRBV28 | TRBD2 | TRBJ2-2
CASSPNPPSEAGNQPQHF | TGTGCCAGTAGTCCCAACCCCCCCTCAGAGGCGGGCAATCAGCCCCAGCATTTT | TRBV19 | . | TRBJ1-5
CASGWAVQETQYF | TGTGCCAGCGGGTGGGCAGTCCAAGAGACCCAGTACTTC | TRBV6-5 | . | TRBJ2-5
CASGQAGGYTF | TGTGCCAGCGGTCAGGCTGGGGGCTACACCTTC | TRBV6-5 | . | TRBJ1-2
CASSYYNYNSPLHF | TGTGCCAGCAGTTATTACAATTATAATTCACCCCTCCACTTT | TRBV27 | . | TRBJ1-6
CASSSPGQSPYSEQFF | TGTGCCAGCAGCTCTCCGGGACAAAGTCCGTATTCTGAGCAGTTCTTC | TRBV5-6 | . | TRBJ2-1
CASSWTVVGNSPLHF | TGTGCCAGCAGCTGGACAGTTGTGGGGAATTCACCCCTCCACTTT | TRBV7-6 | . | TRBJ1-6
CASSTDRGGTYGYTF | TGTGCCAGTAGTACCGACAGGGGGGGCACCTATGGCTACACCTTC | TRBV19 | TRBD1 | TRBJ1-2
CAIGGRDSSTNTIYF | TGTGCCATCGGTGGCCGGGACAGCTCTACAAACACCATATATTTT | TRBV10-3 | TRBD1 | TRBJ1-3
CASKAGEGAGANVLTF | TGCGCCAGCAAGGCAGGGGAAGGCGCTGGGGCCAACGTCCTGACTTTC | TRBV10-2 | . | TRBJ2-6
CASSLEQRNQPQHF | TGTGCCAGCAGCTTGGAGCAGCGAAATCAGCCCCAGCATTTT | TRBV5-5 | . | TRBJ1-5
CASSLAGREQPQHF | TGCGCCAGCAGCTTGGCCGGGAGGGAACAGCCCCAGCATTTT | TRBV5-1 | . | TRBJ1-5
CAWSAAGALQPQHF | TGTGCCTGGAGTGCAGCAGGGGCATTGCAGCCCCAGCATTTT | TRBV30 | . | TRBJ1-5
CASRGQGGYGYTF | TGTGCCAGCAGGGGACAGGGGGGGTATGGCTACACCTTC | TRBV4-2 | TRBD1 | TRBJ1-2
CASSLESSDYYEQYF | TGTGCCAGCAGCTTAGAGTCCTCAGATTACTACGAGCAGTACTTC | TRBV11-2 | . | TRBJ2-7
CASSFGLPEQFF | TGTGCCAGCAGCTTTGGGCTACCTGAGCAGTTCTTC | TRBV11-2 | . | TRBJ2-1
CASSDGGQLYEQYF | TGTGCCAGCAGTGACGGTGGACAGCTCTACGAGCAGTACTTC | TRBV2 | . | TRBJ2-7
CAWSVGTGGWDQPQHF | TGTGCCTGGAGTGTAGGGACAGGGGGCTGGGATCAGCCCCAGCATTTT | TRBV30 | TRBD1 | TRBJ1-5
CASNYGGGLNTGELFF | TGTGCCAGCAACTACGGGGGGGGCCTAAACACCGGGGAGCTGTTTTTT | TRBV5-4 | TRBD2 | TRBJ2-2
CASSPVTVGELFF | TGTGCCAGCAGTCCAGTTACCGTCGGGGAGCTGTTTTTT | TRBV28 | . | TRBJ2-2
CASQAGASYEQYF | TGTGCCAGTCAAGCGGGGGCCTCCTACGAGCAGTACTTC | TRBV25-1 | TRBD2 | TRBJ2-7
CASSLRGTRGGGDTQYF | TGTGCCAGCAGCCTCCGGGGGACTCGGGGCGGAGGAGATACGCAGTATTTT | TRBV7-6 | . | TRBJ2-3
CATRKGGYSGNTIYF | TGTGCCACCCGTAAAGGGGGTTACTCTGGAAACACCATATATTTT | TRBV19 | . | TRBJ1-3
CASSPPGAGVQDTQYF | TGCGCCAGCAGCCCGCCAGGAGCGGGGGTACAAGATACGCAGTATTTT | TRBV5-1 | TRBD2 | TRBJ2-3
CASGLATGGQGYTF | TGTGCTAGTGGTTTGGCGACAGGGGGCCAAGGCTACACCTTC | TRBV12-5 | TRBD1 | TRBJ1-2
CASSGGGADYEQYF | TGCGCCAGCAGCGGCGGGGGGGCCGACTACGAGCAGTACTTC | TRBV5-1 | TRBD2 | TRBJ2-7
CASSQDVWTGYYGYTF | TGTGCCAGCAGCCAAGATGTATGGACAGGTTACTATGGCTACACCTTC | TRBV14 | TRBD1 | TRBJ1-2
CASFDENRGYGYTF | TGTGCCAGTTTTGACGAGAACCGGGGCTATGGCTACACCTTC | TRBV19 | . | TRBJ1-2
CASSPGTSGGKETQYF | TGTGCCAGCAGCCCCGGGACTAGCGGGGGGAAAGAGACCCAGTACTTC | TRBV7-6 | TRBD2 | TRBJ2-5
CASSLLASPNTEAFF | TGTGCCAGCAGCTTACTCGCGTCTCCGAACACTGAAGCTTTCTTT | TRBV7-9 | . | TRBJ1-1
CASSPEARALSTEAFF | TGTGCCAGCTCTCCTGAGGCGAGGGCTCTTAGCACTGAAGCTTTCTTT | TRBV18 | . | TRBJ1-1